This entry features one TCR beta chain sequence. Per the germline V gene, CDR1 is MGHDK and CDR2 is SYGVNS. This CDR3 spans 14 amino acids. The V and J ends lost 2 bases and 6 bases, in that order; junction bases with no gene match: 3. Time point here: pre-sensitization, week 0. This sample's treatment: therapeutic diphenylcyclopropenone sensitization with weekly scalp DPC. The sample originates from a study of human T cells and chemical hapten exposure. The study used a library that attached unique molecular identifiers to individual cDNA molecules. A single record per CDR3 protein comes from TCRdb applying MiXCR to the RACE reads. This sample has about 85,000 distinct CDR3 sequences, with 8.5% found just once.

The TCR originated in a man aged 40-49 years with alopecia areata. Some clones in this sample may be carry-over from other donors' samples. J is TRBJ1-2 and V is TRBV25-1, with 10 bases fitting TRBD1. Sequencing was performed on whole blood, taken in connection with sensitization to the hapten diphenylcyclopropenone (DPC). The CDR3, as DNA: TGTGCCAGCAGTGAAGGGGACAGGGGAAATGGCTACACCTTC. Protein sequence: CASSEGDRGNGYTF.